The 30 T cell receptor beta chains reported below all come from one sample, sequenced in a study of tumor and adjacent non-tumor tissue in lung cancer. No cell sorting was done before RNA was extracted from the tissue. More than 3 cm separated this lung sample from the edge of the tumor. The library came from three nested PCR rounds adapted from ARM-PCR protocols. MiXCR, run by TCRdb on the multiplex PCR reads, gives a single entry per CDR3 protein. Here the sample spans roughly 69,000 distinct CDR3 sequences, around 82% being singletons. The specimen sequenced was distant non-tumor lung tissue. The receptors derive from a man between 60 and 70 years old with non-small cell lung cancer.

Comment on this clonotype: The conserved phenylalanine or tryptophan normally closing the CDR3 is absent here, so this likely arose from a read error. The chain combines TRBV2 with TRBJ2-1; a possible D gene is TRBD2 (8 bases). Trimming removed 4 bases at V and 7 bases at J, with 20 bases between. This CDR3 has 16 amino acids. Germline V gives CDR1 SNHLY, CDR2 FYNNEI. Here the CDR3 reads CASSAPGLGGENEQFL. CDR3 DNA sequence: TGTGCCAGCAGTGCGCCGGGACTAGGGGGCGAAAATGAGCAGTTCTTA.

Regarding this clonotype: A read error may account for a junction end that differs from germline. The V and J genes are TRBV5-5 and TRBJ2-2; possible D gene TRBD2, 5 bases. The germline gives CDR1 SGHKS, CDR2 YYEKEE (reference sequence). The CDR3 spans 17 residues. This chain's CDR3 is CASSLDSVAPNTGELFF. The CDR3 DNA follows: TGTGCCAGCAGCTTGGATAGCGTGGCCCCGAACACTGGGGAGCTGTTTTTT.

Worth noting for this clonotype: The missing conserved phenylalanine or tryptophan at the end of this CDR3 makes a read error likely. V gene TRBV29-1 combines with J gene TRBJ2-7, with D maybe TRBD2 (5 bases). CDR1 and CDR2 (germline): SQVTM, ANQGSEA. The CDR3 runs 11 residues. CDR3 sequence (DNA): TGTAGCGCCTACGTCCCTACAGAACAGTACTTA. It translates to CSAYVPTEQYL.

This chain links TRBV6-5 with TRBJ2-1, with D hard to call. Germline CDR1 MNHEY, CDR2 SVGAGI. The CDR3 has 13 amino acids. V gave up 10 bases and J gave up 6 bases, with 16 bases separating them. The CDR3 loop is CANTWGSTNEQFF. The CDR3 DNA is TGTGCCAACACTTGGGGTAGCACCAATGAGCAGTTCTTC.

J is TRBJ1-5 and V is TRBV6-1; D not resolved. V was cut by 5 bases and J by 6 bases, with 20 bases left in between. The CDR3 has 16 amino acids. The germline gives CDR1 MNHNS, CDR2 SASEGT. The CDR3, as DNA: TGTGCCAGCAGTCCCCCGATATTCAATACCATTCAGCCCCAGCATTTT. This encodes CASSPPIFNTIQPQHF.

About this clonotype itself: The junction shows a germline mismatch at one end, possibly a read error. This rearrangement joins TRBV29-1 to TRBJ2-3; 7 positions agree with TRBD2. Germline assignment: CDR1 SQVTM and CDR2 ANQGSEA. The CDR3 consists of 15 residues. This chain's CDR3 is CSVGGTSVATDMQYF. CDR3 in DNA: TGCAGCGTTGGAGGAACTAGCGTAGCAACAGATATGCAGTATTTT.

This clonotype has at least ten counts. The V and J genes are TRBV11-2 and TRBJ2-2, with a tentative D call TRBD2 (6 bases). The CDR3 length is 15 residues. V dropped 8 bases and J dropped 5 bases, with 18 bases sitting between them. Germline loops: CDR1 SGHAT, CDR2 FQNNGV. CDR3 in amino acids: CASAPSGRQTGELFF. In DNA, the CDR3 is TGTGCCAGCGCTCCTAGTGGGAGGCAAACCGGGGAGCTGTTTTTT.

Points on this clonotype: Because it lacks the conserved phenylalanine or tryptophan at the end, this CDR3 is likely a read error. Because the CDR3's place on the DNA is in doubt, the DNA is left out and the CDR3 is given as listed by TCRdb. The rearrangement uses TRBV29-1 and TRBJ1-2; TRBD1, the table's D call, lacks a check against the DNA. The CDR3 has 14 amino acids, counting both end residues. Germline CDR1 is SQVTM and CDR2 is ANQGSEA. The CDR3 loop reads CSVVTVTGNYGYTS.

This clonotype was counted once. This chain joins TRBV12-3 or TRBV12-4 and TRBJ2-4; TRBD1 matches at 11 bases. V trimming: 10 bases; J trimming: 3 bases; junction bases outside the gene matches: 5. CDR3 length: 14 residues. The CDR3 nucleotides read TGTGCCACCAGGGGACAGGGGGGCAAAAACATTCAGTACTTC. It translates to CATRGQGGKNIQYF.

CDR3 amino acids: CVRFTSGTADTQYF. In DNA form, the CDR3 reads TGTGTCAGATTTACTAGCGGGACAGCAGATACGCAGTATTTT. The chain is built from TRBV6-5 and TRBJ2-3, with 10 positions matching TRBD2. Germline CDR1 reads MNHEY; CDR2 reads SVGAGI. This CDR3 spans 14 amino acids.

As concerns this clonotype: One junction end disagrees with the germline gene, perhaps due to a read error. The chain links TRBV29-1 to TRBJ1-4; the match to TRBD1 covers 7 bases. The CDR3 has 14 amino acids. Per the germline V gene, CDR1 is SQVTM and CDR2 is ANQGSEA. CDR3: CSVWTGGTNEKLFF. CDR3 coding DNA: TGTAGCGTCTGGACAGGTGGAACTAATGAAAAACTGTTTTTT.

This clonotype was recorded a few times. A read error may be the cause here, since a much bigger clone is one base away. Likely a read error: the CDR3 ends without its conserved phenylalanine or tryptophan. The CDR3 sequence is CASSSGVGEVYEQYL. For the CDR3, the DNA is TGTGCCAGCAGCTCCGGGGTGGGGGAGGTCTACGAGCAGTACCTC. The V gene is TRBV5-6, the J gene TRBJ2-7; D might be TRBD2 (6 bases). V dropped 3 bases and J dropped 3 bases, with 16 bases sitting between them. Germline V gene lookup returns CDR1 SGHDT and CDR2 YYEEEE. The CDR3 length is 15 residues.

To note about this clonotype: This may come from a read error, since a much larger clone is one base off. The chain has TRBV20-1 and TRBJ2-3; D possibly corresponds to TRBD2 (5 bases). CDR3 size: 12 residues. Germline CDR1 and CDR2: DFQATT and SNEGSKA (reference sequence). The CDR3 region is CNARGPTDTQYF. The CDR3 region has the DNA TGCAATGCCCGAGGGCCCACAGATACGCAGTATTTT.

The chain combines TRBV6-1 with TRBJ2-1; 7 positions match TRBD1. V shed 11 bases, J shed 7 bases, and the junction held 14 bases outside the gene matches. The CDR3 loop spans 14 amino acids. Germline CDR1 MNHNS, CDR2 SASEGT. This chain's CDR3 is CADSPRQGVNEQFF. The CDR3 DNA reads TGTGCCGACAGTCCCCGGCAGGGGGTTAATGAGCAGTTCTTC.

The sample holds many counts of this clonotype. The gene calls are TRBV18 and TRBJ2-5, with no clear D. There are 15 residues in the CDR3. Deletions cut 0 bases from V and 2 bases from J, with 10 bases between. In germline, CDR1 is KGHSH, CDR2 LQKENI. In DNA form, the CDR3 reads TGTGCCAGCTCACCACCGAGTTCCGGACAAGAGACCCAGTACTTC. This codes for CASSPPSSGQETQYF.

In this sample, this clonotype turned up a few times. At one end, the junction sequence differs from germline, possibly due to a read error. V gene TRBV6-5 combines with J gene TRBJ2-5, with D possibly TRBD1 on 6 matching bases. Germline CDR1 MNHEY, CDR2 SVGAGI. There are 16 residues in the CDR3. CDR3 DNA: TGTGCCAGCAGTTCGGGACACTCGGTGGACGGAGAGACCCAGTGCTTC. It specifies CASSSGHSVDGETQCF.

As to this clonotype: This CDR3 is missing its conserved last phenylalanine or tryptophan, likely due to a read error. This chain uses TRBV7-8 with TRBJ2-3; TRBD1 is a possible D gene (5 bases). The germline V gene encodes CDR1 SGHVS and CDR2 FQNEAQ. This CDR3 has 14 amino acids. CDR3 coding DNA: TGTGCCAGCAGCTTAGGGACACCTGCGGATAGGCAGTATTTG. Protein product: CASSLGTPADRQYL.

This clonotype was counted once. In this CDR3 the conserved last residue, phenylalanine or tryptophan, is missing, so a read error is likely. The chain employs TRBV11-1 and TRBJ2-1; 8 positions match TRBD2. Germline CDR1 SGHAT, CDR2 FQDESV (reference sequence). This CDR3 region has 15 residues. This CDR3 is CASSPTSGPYNEQFL. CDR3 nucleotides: TGTGCAAGTAGCCCAACTAGCGGTCCGTACAATGAGCAGTTCCTC.

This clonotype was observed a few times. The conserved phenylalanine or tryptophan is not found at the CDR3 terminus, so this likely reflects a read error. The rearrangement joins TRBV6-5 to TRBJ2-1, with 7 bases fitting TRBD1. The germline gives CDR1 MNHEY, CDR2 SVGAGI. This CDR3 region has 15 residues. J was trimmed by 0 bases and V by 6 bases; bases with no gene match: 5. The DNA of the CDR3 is TGTGCCAGCAGCCTCAGACAGGGCTCCTACAATGAGCAGTTCCTC. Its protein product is CASSLRQGSYNEQFL.

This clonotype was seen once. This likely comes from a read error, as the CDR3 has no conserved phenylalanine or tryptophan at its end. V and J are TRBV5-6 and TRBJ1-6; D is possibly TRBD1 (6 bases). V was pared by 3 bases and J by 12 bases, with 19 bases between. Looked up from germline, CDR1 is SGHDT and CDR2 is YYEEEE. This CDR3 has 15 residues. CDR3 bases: TGTGCCAGCAGCTCGAGGCAGGGGAATGGATTACCCCTCCACATT. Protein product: CASSSRQGNGLPLHI.

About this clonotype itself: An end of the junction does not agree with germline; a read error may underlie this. CDR3 protein: CTSRSYGYGYTF. The CDR3 DNA reads as TGTACCAGCAGAAGTTACGGCTATGGCTACACCTTC. The rearrangement uses TRBV6-5 and TRBJ1-2; D remains ambiguous. Germline CDR1 MNHEY, CDR2 SVGAGI. The CDR3 length is 12 residues.

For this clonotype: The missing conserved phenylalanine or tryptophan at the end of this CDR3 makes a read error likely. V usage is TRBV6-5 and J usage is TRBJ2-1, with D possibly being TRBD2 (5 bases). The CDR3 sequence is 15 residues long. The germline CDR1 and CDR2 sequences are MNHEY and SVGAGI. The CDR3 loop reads CASGYSRRSGNEQFL. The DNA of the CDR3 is TGTGCCAGCGGTTACTCGAGGCGCAGCGGCAATGAGCAGTTCTTA.

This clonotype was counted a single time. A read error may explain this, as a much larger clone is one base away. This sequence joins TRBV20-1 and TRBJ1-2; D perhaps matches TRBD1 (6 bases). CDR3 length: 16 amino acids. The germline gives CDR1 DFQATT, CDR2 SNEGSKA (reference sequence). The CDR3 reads CSALGIRRDNNYGYIF. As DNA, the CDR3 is TGCAGTGCTTTAGGGATTCGCCGGGACAATAACTATGGCTACATCTTC.

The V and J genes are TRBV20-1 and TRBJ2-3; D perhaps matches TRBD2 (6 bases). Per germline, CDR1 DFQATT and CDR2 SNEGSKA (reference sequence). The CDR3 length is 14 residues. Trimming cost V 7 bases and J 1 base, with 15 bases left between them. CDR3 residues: CSVDGSMGTDTQYF. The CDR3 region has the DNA TGCAGTGTTGACGGGAGTATGGGCACAGATACGCAGTATTTT.

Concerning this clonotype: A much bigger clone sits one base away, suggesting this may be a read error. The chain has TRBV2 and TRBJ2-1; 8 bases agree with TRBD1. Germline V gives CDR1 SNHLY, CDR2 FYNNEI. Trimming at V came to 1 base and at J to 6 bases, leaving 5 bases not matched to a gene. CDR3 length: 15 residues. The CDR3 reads CASSEEGQVVNEQFF. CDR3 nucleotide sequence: TGTGCCAGCAGTGAAGAGGGACAGGTGGTCAATGAGCAGTTCTTC.

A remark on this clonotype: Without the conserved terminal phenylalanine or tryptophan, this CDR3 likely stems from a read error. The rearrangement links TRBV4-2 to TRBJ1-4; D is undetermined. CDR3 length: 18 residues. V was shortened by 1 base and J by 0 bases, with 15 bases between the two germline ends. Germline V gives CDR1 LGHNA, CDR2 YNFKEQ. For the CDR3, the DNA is TGTGCCAGCAGCCAAGCTCCGACACTACCTACAACTAATGAAAAACTGTTTTTA. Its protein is CASSQAPTLPTTNEKLFL.

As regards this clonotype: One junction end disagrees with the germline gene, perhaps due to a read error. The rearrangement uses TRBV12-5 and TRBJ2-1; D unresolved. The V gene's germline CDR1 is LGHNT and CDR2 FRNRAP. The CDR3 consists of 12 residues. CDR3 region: CDSGLESNEHFF. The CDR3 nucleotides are TGTGATAGTGGTTTAGAGTCGAATGAGCATTTCTTC.

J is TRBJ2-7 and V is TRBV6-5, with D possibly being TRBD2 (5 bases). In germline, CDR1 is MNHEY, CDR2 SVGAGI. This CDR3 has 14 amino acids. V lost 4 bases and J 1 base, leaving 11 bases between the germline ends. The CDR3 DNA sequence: TGTGCCAGCAGTTCCAAAGAGGGTTCCTACGAGCAGTACTTC. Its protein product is CASSSKEGSYEQYF.

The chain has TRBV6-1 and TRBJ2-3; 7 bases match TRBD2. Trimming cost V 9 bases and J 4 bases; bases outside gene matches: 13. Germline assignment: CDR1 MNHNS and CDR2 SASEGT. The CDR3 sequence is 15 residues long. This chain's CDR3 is CARRPSGGSADTQYF. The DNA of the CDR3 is TGTGCCAGAAGACCTTCGGGCGGGAGTGCAGATACGCAGTATTTT.

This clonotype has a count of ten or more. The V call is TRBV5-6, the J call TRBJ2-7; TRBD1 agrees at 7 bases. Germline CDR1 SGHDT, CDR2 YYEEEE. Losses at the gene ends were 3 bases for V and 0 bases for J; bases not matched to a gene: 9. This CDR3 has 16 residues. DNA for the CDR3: TGTGCCAGCAGCTCCCCGGGACAGCTCATCTCCTACGAGCAGTACTTC. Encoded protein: CASSSPGQLISYEQYF.